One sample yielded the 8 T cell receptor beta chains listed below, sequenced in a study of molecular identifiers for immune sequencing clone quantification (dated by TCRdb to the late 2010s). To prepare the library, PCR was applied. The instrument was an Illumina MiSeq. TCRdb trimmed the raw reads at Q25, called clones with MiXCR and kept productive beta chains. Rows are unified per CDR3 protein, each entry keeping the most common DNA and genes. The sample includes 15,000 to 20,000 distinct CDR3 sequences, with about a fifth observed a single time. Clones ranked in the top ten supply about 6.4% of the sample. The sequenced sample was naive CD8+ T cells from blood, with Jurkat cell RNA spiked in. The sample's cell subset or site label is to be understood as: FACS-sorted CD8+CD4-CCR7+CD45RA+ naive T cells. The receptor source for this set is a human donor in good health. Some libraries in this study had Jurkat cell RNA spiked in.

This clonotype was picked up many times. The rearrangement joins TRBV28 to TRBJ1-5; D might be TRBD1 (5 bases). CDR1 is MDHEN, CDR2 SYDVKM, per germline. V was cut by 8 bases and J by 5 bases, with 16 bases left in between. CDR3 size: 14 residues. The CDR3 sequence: CASRVLGEHQPQHF. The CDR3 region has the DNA TGTGCCAGCCGGGTCTTAGGGGAACATCAGCCCCAGCATTTT.

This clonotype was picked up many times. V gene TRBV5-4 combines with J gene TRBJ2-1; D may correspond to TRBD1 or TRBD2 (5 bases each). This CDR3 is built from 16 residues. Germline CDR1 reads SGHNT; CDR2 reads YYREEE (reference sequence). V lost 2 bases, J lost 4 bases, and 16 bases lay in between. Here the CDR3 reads CASSFLPGLTYNEQFF. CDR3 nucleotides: TGTGCCAGCAGCTTTTTGCCGGGGCTCACATACAATGAGCAGTTCTTC.

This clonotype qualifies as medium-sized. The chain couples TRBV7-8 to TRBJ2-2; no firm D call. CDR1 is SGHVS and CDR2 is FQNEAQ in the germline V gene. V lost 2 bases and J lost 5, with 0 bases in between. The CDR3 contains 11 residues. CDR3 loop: CASSLTGELFF. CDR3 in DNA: TGTGCCAGCAGCTTAACCGGGGAGCTGTTTTTT.

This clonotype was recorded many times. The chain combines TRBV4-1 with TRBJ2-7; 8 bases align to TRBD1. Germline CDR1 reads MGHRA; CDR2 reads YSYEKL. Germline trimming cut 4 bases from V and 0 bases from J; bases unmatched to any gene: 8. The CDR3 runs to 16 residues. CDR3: CASSRLTGANSYEQYF. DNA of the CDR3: TGCGCCAGCAGCCGGTTGACAGGGGCCAACTCCTACGAGCAGTACTTC.

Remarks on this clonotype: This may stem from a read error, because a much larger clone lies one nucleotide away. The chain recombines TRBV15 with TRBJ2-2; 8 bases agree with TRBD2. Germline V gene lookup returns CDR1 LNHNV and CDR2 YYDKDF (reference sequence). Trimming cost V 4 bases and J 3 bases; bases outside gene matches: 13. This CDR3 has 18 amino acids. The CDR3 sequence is CATSTSTCGGPDTGELFF. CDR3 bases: TGTGCCACCAGCACATCCACGTGCGGGGGGCCGGACACCGGGGAGCTGTTTTTT.

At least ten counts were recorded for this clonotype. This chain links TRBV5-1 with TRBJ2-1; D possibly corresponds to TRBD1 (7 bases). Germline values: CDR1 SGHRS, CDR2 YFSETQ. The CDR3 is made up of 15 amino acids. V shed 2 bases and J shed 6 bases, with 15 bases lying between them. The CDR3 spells CASSFMRDRVNEQFF. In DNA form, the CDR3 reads TGCGCCAGCAGCTTCATGCGGGACAGAGTCAATGAGCAGTTCTTC.

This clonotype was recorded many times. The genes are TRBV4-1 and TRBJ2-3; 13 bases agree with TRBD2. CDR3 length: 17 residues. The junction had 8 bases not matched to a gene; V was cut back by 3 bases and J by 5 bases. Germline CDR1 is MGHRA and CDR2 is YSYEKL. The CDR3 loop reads CASSHAMTSGRIDTQYF. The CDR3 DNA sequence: TGCGCCAGCAGCCACGCAATGACTAGCGGGAGGATAGATACGCAGTATTTT.

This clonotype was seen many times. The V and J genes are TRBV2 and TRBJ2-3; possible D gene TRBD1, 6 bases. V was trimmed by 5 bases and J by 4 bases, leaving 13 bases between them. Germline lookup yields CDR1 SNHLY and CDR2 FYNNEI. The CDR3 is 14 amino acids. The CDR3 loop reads CASSSGTLADTQYF. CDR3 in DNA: TGTGCCAGCAGTTCCGGGACATTGGCAGATACGCAGTATTTT.